Listed below are T cell receptor beta chains from one sample, sequenced in a study of blood T cell repertoires in COVID-19. TCRdb's table, derived via immunoSEQ multiplex PCR, lists solely in-frame clones and lacks some. The table includes approximately 290,000 clones, 87% detected once. The sample was peripheral blood. All receptors come from a man aged 18 to 29 with active or convalescent COVID-19. Both conserved end residues are part of each CDR3. Fields, in order: clone size, D gene, J gene, V gene, CDR3 protein, CDR3 DNA. The D gene is left open where the match is weak. Clone size, where shown, is once, few, many, or a class for clones that have expanded.

.	TRBD2	TRBJ2-3	TRBV4-1	CASSQVYLAVGRTDTQYF	TGCGCCAGCAGCCAAGTATACCTAGCGGTGGGAAGGACAGATACGCAGTATTTT
once	.	TRBJ2-5	TRBV16	CASSTGGRQETQYF	TGTGCCAGCAGCACTGGCGGAAGGCAAGAGACCCAGTACTTC
few	TRBD2	TRBJ2-3	TRBV24-1	CATSGLVGRGLGRADTQYF	TGTGCCACCAGTGGTCTGGTTGGGCGGGGACTAGGGCGAGCAGATACGCAGTATTTT
.	.	TRBJ2-7	TRBV19	CASSILHNYEQYF	TGTGCCAGTAGTATATTGCACAATTACGAGCAGTACTTC
.	.	TRBJ2-1	TRBV5-1	CASSLGSGVGEQFF	TGCGCCAGCAGCTTGGGGTCGGGGGTTGGTGAGCAGTTCTTC
.	.	TRBJ2-2	TRBV19	CASTDTGELFF	TGTGCCAGTACGGACACCGGGGAGCTGTTTTTT
.	.	TRBJ1-6	TRBV9	CASSVGSSYNSPLHF	TGTGCCAGCAGCGTCGGGAGCTCCTATAATTCACCCCTCCACTTT
.	.	TRBJ2-1	TRBV29-1	CSVGRRGDYNEQFF	TGCAGCGTTGGCCGCAGGGGGGACTACAATGAGCAGTTCTTC
medium-sized	.	TRBJ1-1	TRBV15	CATSRERSVRNTEAFF	TGTGCCACCAGCAGAGAGCGGTCAGTTCGGAACACTGAAGCTTTCTTT
once	.	TRBJ1-2	TRBV5-1	CASSLEPGVGYTF	TGCGCCAGCAGCTTGGAACCGGGAGTGGGCTACACCTTC
.	TRBD1	TRBJ1-1	TRBV3-1/TRBV3-2	CASSWGQGTEAFF	TGTGCCAGCAGCTGGGGACAGGGCACTGAAGCTTTCTTT
.	.	TRBJ2-1	TRBV18	CASSPPSLLNEQFF	TGTGCCAGCTCACCACCGTCCCTTCTAAATGAGCAGTTCTTC
medium-sized	TRBD2	TRBJ2-5	TRBV7-9	CASSGILAGVGETQYF	TGTGCCAGCAGCGGGATACTAGCGGGAGTCGGAGAGACCCAGTACTTC
.	TRBD1	TRBJ1-4	TRBV6-5	CASSTDRVDEKLFF	TGTGCCAGCAGTACTGACAGGGTGGACGAAAAACTGTTTTTT
.	TRBD1	TRBJ1-4	TRBV7-9	CASSLGGQGGEKLFF	TGTGCCAGCAGCTTAGGCGGACAGGGTGGGGAAAAACTGTTTTTT
.	TRBD1	TRBJ1-2	TRBV7-9	CASSPRQGRNYGYTF	TGTGCCAGCAGCCCAAGACAGGGGCGGAACTATGGCTACACCTTC
few	.	TRBJ1-4	TRBV15	CATSSLTGFEKLFF	TGTGCCACCAGCAGCCTGACAGGTTTCGAAAAACTGTTTTTT
once	.	TRBJ2-5	TRBV21-1	CASSKPELAGDETQYF	TGTGCCAGCAGCAAACCAGAACTAGCGGGAGACGAGACCCAGTACTTC
.	TRBD1	TRBJ1-2	TRBV28	CASSLRQGGIYGYTF	TGTGCCAGCAGCCTCAGACAGGGGGGGATCTATGGCTACACCTTC
.	.	TRBJ1-1	TRBV19	CASSIVTPDSKNTEAFF	TGTGCCAGTAGTATAGTCACGCCCGACAGCAAGAACACTGAAGCTTTCTTT
.	.	TRBJ2-3	TRBV7-2	CASSLYSDTQYF	TGTGCCAGCAGCTTATATAGTGATACGCAGTATTTT
once	.	TRBJ2-3	TRBV9	CASSVDLGGAHNTQYF	TGTGCCAGCAGCGTAGATTTGGGGGGGGCCCATAATACGCAGTATTTT
.	.	TRBJ1-2	TRBV21-1	CASMRGGGANYGYTF	TGTGCCAGCATGCGCGGGGGGGGCGCGAACTATGGCTACACCTTC
.	TRBD2	TRBJ2-2	TRBV2	CASSVSGRAGTGELFF	TGTGCCAGCAGTGTTAGCGGGAGGGCTGGGACCGGGGAGCTGTTTTTT
once	TRBD1	TRBJ1-5	TRBV4-1	CASSQDDRASNQPQHF	TGCGCCAGCAGCCAAGATGACAGGGCTAGCAATCAGCCCCAGCATTTT
.	.	TRBJ1-3	TRBV6-5	CASSQTVRSGNTIYF	TGTGCCAGCAGCCAAACTGTCCGTTCTGGAAACACCATATATTTT
.	.	TRBJ1-2	TRBV6-2/TRBV6-3	CASSYTTGPPYGYTF	TGTGCCAGCAGTTACACGACAGGACCCCCCTATGGCTACACCTTC
.	.	TRBJ1-6	TRBV4-1	CASSQDPRQGRSPLHF	TGCGCCAGCAGCCAAGATCCGAGGCAGGGCCGTTCACCCCTCCACTTT
once	TRBD1	TRBJ2-7	TRBV4-1	CASRHTFRDRSSYEQYF	TGCGCCAGCAGGCATACCTTCCGGGACAGGAGCTCCTACGAGCAGTACTTC
.	.	TRBJ1-2	TRBV7-2	CASSAISGTMSYGYTF	TGTGCCAGCAGCGCAATCTCCGGGACAATGTCCTACGGCTACACCTTC
.	.	TRBJ2-5	TRBV20-1	CSAADTQYF	TGCAGTGCCGCAGATACCCAGTACTTC
.	TRBD2	TRBJ2-1	TRBV7-8	CASSLAGTSFDEQFF	TGTGCCAGCAGCTTAGCGGGGACTAGCTTCGATGAGCAGTTCTTC
.	.	TRBJ2-1	TRBV7-2	CASSPKTDSYNEQFF	TGTGCCAGCAGCCCGAAGACAGACTCCTACAATGAGCAGTTCTTC
.	.	TRBJ2-2	TRBV7-9	CASSHSGELFF	TGTGCCAGCAGCCACTCCGGGGAGCTGTTTTTT
.	.	TRBJ2-1	TRBV11-2	CASSLAGETNEQFF	TGTGCCAGCAGCTTAGCGGGGGAAACCAATGAGCAGTTCTTC
.	TRBD1	TRBJ2-5	TRBV24-1	CATSGTLGQGGEYQETQYF	TGTGCCACCAGTGGTACCCTAGGACAGGGTGGGGAATACCAAGAGACCCAGTACTTC
.	.	TRBJ1-6	TRBV19	CASSITAGSPLHF	TGTGCCAGTAGTATAACAGCAGGTTCCCCCCTCCACTTT
.	TRBD1	TRBJ1-5	TRBV6-5	CASSSSTGANQPQHF	TGTGCCAGCAGCTCTTCGACAGGGGCCAATCAGCCCCAGCATTTT
.	TRBD2	TRBJ2-3	TRBV5-1	CASSRSGVTDTQYF	TGCGCCAGCAGCAGAAGCGGGGTCACAGATACGCAGTATTTT
.	TRBD2	TRBJ2-7	TRBV27	CASSLYPTSHEQYF	TGTGCCAGCAGTCTCTACCCGACTAGCCATGAGCAGTACTTC
.	TRBD2	TRBJ2-7	TRBV6-6	CASSYPLGSGDEQYF	TGTGCCAGCAGTTACCCCTTGGGTAGCGGGGACGAGCAGTACTTC
.	.	TRBJ2-1	TRBV28	CASSLAGNNEQFF	TGTGCCAGCAGTTTAGCGGGAAACAATGAGCAGTTCTTC
.	TRBD2	TRBJ2-1	TRBV13	CASSPGGNVWNEQFF	TGTGCCAGCAGCCCGGGAGGAAATGTTTGGAATGAGCAGTTCTTC
.	TRBD1	TRBJ1-2	TRBV6-4	CASSPGQENYGYTF	TGTGCCAGCAGTCCCGGACAGGAAAACTATGGCTACACCTTC
.	.	TRBJ2-1	TRBV6-5	CASSPREADYNEQFF	TGTGCCAGCAGCCCCCGGGAAGCGGACTACAATGAGCAGTTCTTC
few	TRBD1	TRBJ1-1	TRBV7-9	CASSLYRGDEAFF	TGTGCCAGCAGCTTATACAGGGGGGATGAAGCTTTCTTT
.	TRBD1	TRBJ1-4	TRBV5-4	CASSPGQRRTNEKLFF	TGTGCCAGCAGCCCGGGACAGCGCAGGACTAATGAAAAACTGTTTTTT
once	.	TRBJ1-2	TRBV11-2	CASSPHRAPLQNYGYTF	TGTGCCAGCAGCCCCCACAGGGCTCCACTCCAAAACTATGGCTACACCTTC